These 24 T cell receptor beta chains were all obtained from the same sample, sequenced in a study of T-cell memory formation after mild COVID-19. One entry per CDR3 protein results from TCRdb running MiXCR on the 5' RACE reads. The sample consists of more than 200,000 distinct CDR3 sequences, about 16% of them appearing once. Sequenced: PBMCs or a T cell subset sorted from them (not recorded which). These receptors all stem from a man aged 18 to 29 who had mild COVID-19 (a few samples of this study predate the infection). Cell type and time point are not known.

This clonotype was picked up a small number of times. V is TRBV12-5 and J is TRBJ2-2; 12 bases line up with TRBD2. CDR1 is LGHNT, CDR2 FRNRAP, per germline. V lost 0 bases, J lost 0 bases, and 11 bases stayed unmatched. CDR3 size: 21 residues. CDR3 in DNA: TGTGCTAGTGGTTTGGTGCGCGGACTGACTAGCGGGGGAGCGAACACCGGGGAGCTGTTTTTT. Its protein product is CASGLVRGLTSGGANTGELFF.

This chain joins TRBV2 and TRBJ2-7; no reliable D call. CDR1 is SNHLY, CDR2 FYNNEI, per germline. V lost 1 base and J lost 6, with 16 bases in between. The CDR3 is 15 residues long. In nucleotides, the CDR3 is TGTGCCAGCAGTGAAGTCATCTACCCTTCGCGCGAGCAGTACGTC. This translates into CASSEVIYPSREQYV.

This clonotype was seen more than once but under ten times. The rearrangement joins TRBV20-1 to TRBJ1-2; D is possibly TRBD1 (5 bases). CDR1 and CDR2 from the germline V gene are DFQATT and SNEGSKA (reference sequence). V was shortened by 6 bases and J by 6 bases, with 17 bases between the two germline ends. The CDR3 spans 13 residues. This chain's CDR3 is CSASGTGTHGYTF. In DNA, the CDR3 is TGCAGTGCCTCTGGGACCGGGACCCATGGCTACACCTTC.

This clonotype was seen at least ten times. This sequence joins TRBV4-2 and TRBJ2-3; a possible D gene is TRBD2 (6 bases). Germline CDR1 LGHNA, CDR2 YNFKEQ. V lost 4 bases and J 6 bases, leaving 17 bases between the germline ends. The CDR3 length is 15 residues. The CDR3 is CASSPSGTAGDTQYF. The CDR3 coding sequence is TGTGCCAGCAGCCCCTCCGGGACTGCAGGGGATACGCAGTATTTT.

There are a few counts of this clonotype. The V gene is TRBV12-3 or TRBV12-4, the J gene TRBJ1-2, with 8 bases that match TRBD1. J gave up 10 bases and V 6 bases, and 13 bases lay outside the gene matches. The CDR3 is 14 residues long. This CDR3 reads CASRDRGGLLDYTF. The CDR3 DNA reads TGTGCCAGCAGAGACAGGGGTGGGCTGTTGGACTACACCTTC.

The V gene is TRBV11-2, the J gene TRBJ2-2, with TRBD2 as a possible D gene (7 bases). Between the trimmed V and J ends, which lost 6 bases and 5 bases, there was a span of 19 bases. The CDR3 has 16 residues. Germline-derived CDR1 and CDR2 are SGHAT and FQNNGV. The CDR3 bases are TGTGCCAGCAGACCCCCCGGGGGGCGAGGGACCGGGGAGCTGTTTTTT. Translating it yields CASRPPGGRGTGELFF.

CDR3 sequence reads: CASSLGGLATDTQYF. CDR3 DNA: TGCGCCAGCAGCTTGGGGGGACTAGCTACAGATACGCAGTATTTT. This rearrangement joins TRBV5-1 to TRBJ2-3; 9 nucleotides line up with TRBD2. Germline lookup yields CDR1 SGHRS and CDR2 YFSETQ. V dropped 0 bases and J dropped 3; count of bases not matched to a gene: 2. This CDR3 has 15 residues.

The chain employs TRBV9 and TRBJ2-7; D is unresolved. CDR1 is SGDLS and CDR2 is YYNGEE in the germline V gene. The CDR3 spans 14 residues. Trimming stripped 2 bases from V and 3 bases from J, with 12 bases between. The CDR3 DNA reads as TGTGCCAGCAGCGTGACGGACGGATACTACGAGCAGTACTTC. Encoded protein: CASSVTDGYYEQYF.

The chain couples TRBV12-3 or TRBV12-4 to TRBJ1-2, with D possibly TRBD1 on 5 matching bases. Trimming pared 6 bases from V and 2 bases from J, leaving 13 bases between. The CDR3 runs 14 residues. The CDR3 loop reads CASSQFRENYGYTF. The CDR3 DNA is TGTGCCAGCAGCCAATTCAGGGAGAACTATGGCTACACCTTC.

The CDR3 loop reads CASSPRGPVNYGYTF. As DNA, the CDR3 is TGCGCCAGCAGCCCCCGGGGCCCTGTTAACTATGGCTACACCTTC. The rearrangement uses TRBV5-1 and TRBJ1-2, with D possibly being TRBD1 (5 bases). Trimming left V 4 bases short and J 1 base short, with 14 bases between. Germline V lookup: CDR1 SGHRS, CDR2 YFSETQ. The CDR3 is 15 amino acids.

The sample holds a few counts of this clonotype. The V gene is TRBV19, the J gene TRBJ1-1, with 7 positions matching TRBD1. The CDR3 covers 14 residues. Germline V gives CDR1 LNHDA, CDR2 SQIVND (reference sequence). The J segment lost 4 bases and the V segment lost 5 bases, leaving 7 bases of the junction unmatched. Here the CDR3 DNA reads TGTGCCAGTAGTCGGGAGACAGGGATCACTGAAGCTTTCTTT. The encoded protein is CASSRETGITEAFF.

This clonotype has just a few counts. The rearrangement joins TRBV7-3 to TRBJ2-3, with 15 bases aligning to TRBD2. Losses at the gene ends were 5 bases for V and 0 bases for J; bases not matched to a gene: 9. Germline V gene data show CDR1 as SGHTA and CDR2 as FQGTGA. The CDR3 extends over 19 amino acids. The CDR3 is CASSPGGLAGGPSTDTQYF. The CDR3 nucleotides read TGTGCCAGCAGCCCAGGCGGACTAGCGGGGGGGCCGAGCACAGATACGCAGTATTTT.

The chain carries TRBV7-8 and TRBJ2-7; maybe TRBD2 (5 bases). Germline CDR1 reads SGHVS; CDR2 reads FQNEAQ. The CDR3 sequence is 14 residues long. V gave up 5 bases and J gave up 6 bases, with 17 bases separating them. CDR3 sequence reads: CASSLRTGVREQYF. Here the CDR3 DNA reads TGTGCCAGCAGCCTCCGGACCGGGGTCCGCGAGCAGTACTTC. The full variable domain, its missing parts supplied by reference TRBV7-8 and TRBJ2-7, is GAGVSQSPRYKVAKRGQDVALRCDPISGHVSLFWYQQALGQGPEFLTYFQNEAQLDKSGLPSDRFFAERPEGSVSTLKIQRTQQEDSAVYLCASSLRTGVREQYFGPGTRLTVT.

The chain joins TRBV7-2 to TRBJ1-3; D is unresolved. The CDR3 sequence is 15 residues long. V was shortened by 5 bases and J by 0 bases, with 11 bases between the two germline ends. Germline V gives CDR1 SGHTA, CDR2 FQGNSA. The chain's CDR3 is CASSETSNSGNTIYF. CDR3 bases: TGTGCCAGCAGCGAGACAAGCAACTCTGGAAACACCATATATTTT.

This clonotype was counted a few times. The DNA for the CDR3 is TGTGCCAGCAGCTTGGAAGGGACAGGGGTGGACGTC. It codes for CASSLEGTGVDV. This sequence joins TRBV7-9 and TRBJ2-7, with 10 bases aligning to TRBD1. The CDR3 covers 12 residues. CDR1 SEHNR and CDR2 FQNEAQ come from the germline V gene (reference sequence).

This clonotype was detected a few times. The chain combines TRBV5-1 with TRBJ2-2; D tentatively reads TRBD1 or TRBD2 (5 bases each). The V end lost 5 bases, the J end lost 0 bases, and 11 bases lay between the germline ends. The germline CDR1 and CDR2 sequences are SGHRS and YFSETQ. The CDR3 has 15 amino acids. The CDR3 nucleotides are TGCGCCAGCAGTTTTCTGGGGGCGAACACCGGGGAGCTGTTTTTT. Its translation: CASSFLGANTGELFF.

The J gene is TRBJ2-1, the V gene TRBV5-1; 9 bases fit TRBD2. V trimming: 4 bases; J trimming: 0 bases; junction bases outside the gene matches: 5. The germline gives CDR1 SGHRS, CDR2 YFSETQ. The CDR3 loop spans 16 amino acids. CDR3 nucleotide sequence: TGCGCCAGCAGCCCAAGCGGGGGGAGCTCCTACAATGAGCAGTTCTTC. It is translated as CASSPSGGSSYNEQFF. The entire variable domain, with the rest obtained from reference TRBV5-1 and TRBJ2-1, is as follows: KAGVTQTPRYLIKTRGQQVTLSCSPISGHRSVSWYQQTPGQGLQFLFEYFSETQRNKGNFPGRFSGRQFSNSRSEMNVSTLELGDSALYLCASSPSGGSSYNEQFFGPGTRLTVL.

This clonotype was detected once. The rearrangement uses TRBV4-3 and TRBJ2-1; the match to TRBD2 covers 8 bases. The CDR3 runs 16 residues. The trim removed 0 bases at V and 9 bases at J, leaving 10 bases unmatched. CDR1 LGHNA and CDR2 YSLEER come from the germline V gene. The DNA for the CDR3 is TGCGCCAGCAGCCAAGAGAGCCACCCGGGGGGGGGTGAGCAGTTCTTC. Translated, it gives CASSQESHPGGGEQFF.

This rearrangement joins TRBV7-9 to TRBJ2-2; the D is unclear. With 1 base removed from V and 5 bases from J, the gap between germline ends came to 14 bases. This CDR3 is 16 amino acids long. Germline V gives CDR1 SEHNR, CDR2 FQNEAQ (reference sequence). The CDR3 DNA follows: TGTGCCAGCAGCTTAGGAGCCCCGGGTCGGACCGGGGAGCTGTTTTTT. As protein: CASSLGAPGRTGELFF. The whole variable domain, filled in from reference TRBV7-9 and TRBJ2-2, reads DTGVSQNPRHKITKRGQNVTFRCDPISEHNRLYWYRQTLGQGPEFLTYFQNEAQLEKSRLLSDRFSAERPKGSFSTLEIQRTEQGDSAMYLCASSLGAPGRTGELFFGEGSRLTVL.

In its sample, this clonotype was seen many times. The rearrangement links TRBV30 to TRBJ2-5; a weak D match, TRBD1 (5 bases). The CDR3 consists of 13 residues. Trimming cost V 2 bases and J 7 bases, with 14 bases left between them. Per the germline V gene, CDR1 is GTSNPN and CDR2 is SVGIG (reference sequence). CDR3 loop: CAWSIQGVVTQYF. CDR3 bases: TGTGCCTGGAGTATCCAAGGGGTTGTGACCCAGTACTTC. Full variable domain (rest looked up from reference TRBV30 and TRBJ2-5): SQTIHQWPATLVQPVGSPLSLECTVEGTSNPNLYWYRQAAGRGLQLLFYSVGIGQISSEVPQNLSASRPQDRQFILSSKKLLLSDSGFYLCAWSIQGVVTQYFGPGTRLLVL.

The rearrangement joins TRBV5-5 to TRBJ2-3, with 8 bases identical to TRBD2. The CDR3 runs 15 residues. Trimming cost V 5 bases and J 4 bases; bases outside gene matches: 9. Germline-derived CDR1 and CDR2 are SGHKS and YYEKEE (reference sequence). The CDR3 loop is CASRGGTRGSDTQYF. CDR3 bases: TGTGCCAGCAGAGGAGGGACTAGAGGGTCAGATACGCAGTATTTT.

This clonotype was found once. This may come from a read error, since a much larger clone is one base off. This sequence joins TRBV24-1 and TRBJ2-1; 10 bases match TRBD2. The V and J ends lost 6 bases and 14 bases, in that order; junction bases with no gene match: 6. CDR3 length: 12 amino acids. Germline CDR1 KGHDR, CDR2 SFDVKD. The CDR3 sequence is CATSNPGTSEFF. The CDR3 coding sequence is TGTGCCACCAGTAACCCCGGGACTAGCGAGTTCTTC.

V usage is TRBV20-1 and J usage is TRBJ2-2; a possible D gene is TRBD1 (6 bases). Germline V gene sequence: CDR1 DFQATT, CDR2 SNEGSKA (reference sequence). Between the trimmed V and J ends, which lost 3 bases and 5 bases, there was a span of 10 bases. The CDR3 loop spans 13 amino acids. The DNA of the CDR3 is TGCAGTGCTAGGGACAGTCTAACCGGGGAGCTGTTTTTT. Its translation is CSARDSLTGELFF.

The rearrangement links TRBV6-1 to TRBJ2-5; 14 bases agree with TRBD2. There are 17 residues in the CDR3. The germline V gene has CDR1 MNHNS and CDR2 SASEGT. Trimming removed 5 bases from V and 6 bases from J; junction bases left unmatched: 11. The CDR3 protein is CASSTSSRTSGRQTQYF. CDR3 bases: TGTGCCAGCAGTACATCCTCTAGGACTAGCGGGAGGCAGACCCAGTACTTC.